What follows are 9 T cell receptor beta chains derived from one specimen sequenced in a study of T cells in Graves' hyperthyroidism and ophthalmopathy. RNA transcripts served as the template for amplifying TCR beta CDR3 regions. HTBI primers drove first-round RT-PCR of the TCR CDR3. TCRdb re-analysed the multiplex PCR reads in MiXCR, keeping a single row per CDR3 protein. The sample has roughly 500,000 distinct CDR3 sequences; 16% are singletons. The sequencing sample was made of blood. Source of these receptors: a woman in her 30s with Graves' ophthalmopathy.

The CDR3 here is CSSGTPLSPRKYF. In nucleotides, the CDR3 is TGCAGCTCAGGGACCCCCCTCTCACCTCGGAAGTATTTT. This rearrangement joins TRBV20-1 to TRBJ2-3, with D possibly being TRBD1 or TRBD2 (5 bases each). Germline loops: CDR1 DFQATT, CDR2 SNEGSKA (reference sequence). The CDR3 consists of 13 residues.

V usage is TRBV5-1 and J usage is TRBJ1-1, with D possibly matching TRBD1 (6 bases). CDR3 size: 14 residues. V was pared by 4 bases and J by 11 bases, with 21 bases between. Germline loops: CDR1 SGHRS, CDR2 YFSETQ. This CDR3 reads CASSPGGQPPPAFF. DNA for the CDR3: TGCGCCAGCAGCCCGGGGGGCCAACCCCCGCCGGCTTTCTTT.

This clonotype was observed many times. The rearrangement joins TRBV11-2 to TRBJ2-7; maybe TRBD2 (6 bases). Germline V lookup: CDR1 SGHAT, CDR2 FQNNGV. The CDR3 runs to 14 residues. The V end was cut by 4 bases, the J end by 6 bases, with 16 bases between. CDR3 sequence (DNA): TGTGCCAGCAGCTCCGGTCGGGCGGGACCCGAGCAGTACTTC. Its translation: CASSSGRAGPEQYF.

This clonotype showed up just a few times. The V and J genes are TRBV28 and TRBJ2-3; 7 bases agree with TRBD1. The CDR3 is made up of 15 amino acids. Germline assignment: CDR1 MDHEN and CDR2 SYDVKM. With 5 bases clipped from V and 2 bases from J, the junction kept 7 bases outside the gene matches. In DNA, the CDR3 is TGTGCCAGCAGTGGACCGGGACAGCTCACAGATACGCAGTATTTT. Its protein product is CASSGPGQLTDTQYF.

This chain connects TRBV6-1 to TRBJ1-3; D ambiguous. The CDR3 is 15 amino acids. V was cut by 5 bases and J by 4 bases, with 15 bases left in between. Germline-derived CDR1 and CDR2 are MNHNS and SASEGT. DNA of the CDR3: TGTGCCAGCAGTTCCCCGGCCCTGGGAGGAAACACCATATATTTT. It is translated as CASSSPALGGNTIYF.

The CDR3 bases are TGCAGCGTTGAGATTCTAGCCAAAAACATTCAGTACTTC. Its protein product is CSVEILAKNIQYF. The chain is built from TRBV29-1 and TRBJ2-4; the D is unclear. V was trimmed by 3 bases and J by 0 bases, leaving 6 bases between them. This CDR3 comprises 13 residues. CDR1 is SQVTM and CDR2 is ANQGSEA in the germline V gene.

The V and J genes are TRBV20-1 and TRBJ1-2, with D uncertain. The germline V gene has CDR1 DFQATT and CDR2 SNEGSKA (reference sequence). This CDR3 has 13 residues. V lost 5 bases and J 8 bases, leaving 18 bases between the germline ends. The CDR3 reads CSAVVPEVKGYTF. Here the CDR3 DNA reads TGCAGTGCTGTCGTGCCCGAGGTTAAAGGCTACACCTTC.

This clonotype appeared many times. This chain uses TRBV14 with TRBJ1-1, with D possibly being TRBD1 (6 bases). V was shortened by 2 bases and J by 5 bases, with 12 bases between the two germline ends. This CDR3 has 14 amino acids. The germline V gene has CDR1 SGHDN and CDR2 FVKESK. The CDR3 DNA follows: TGTGCCAGCAGCCAACTAGGGGGAGGGACTGAAGCTTTCTTT. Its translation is CASSQLGGGTEAFF.

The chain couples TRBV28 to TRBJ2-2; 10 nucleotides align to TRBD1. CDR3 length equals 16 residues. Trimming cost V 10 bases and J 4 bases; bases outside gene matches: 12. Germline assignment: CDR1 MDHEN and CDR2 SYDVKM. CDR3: CAMGTGTGVITGELFF. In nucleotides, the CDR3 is TGTGCCATGGGAACCGGGACAGGGGTAATCACCGGGGAGCTGTTTTTT.